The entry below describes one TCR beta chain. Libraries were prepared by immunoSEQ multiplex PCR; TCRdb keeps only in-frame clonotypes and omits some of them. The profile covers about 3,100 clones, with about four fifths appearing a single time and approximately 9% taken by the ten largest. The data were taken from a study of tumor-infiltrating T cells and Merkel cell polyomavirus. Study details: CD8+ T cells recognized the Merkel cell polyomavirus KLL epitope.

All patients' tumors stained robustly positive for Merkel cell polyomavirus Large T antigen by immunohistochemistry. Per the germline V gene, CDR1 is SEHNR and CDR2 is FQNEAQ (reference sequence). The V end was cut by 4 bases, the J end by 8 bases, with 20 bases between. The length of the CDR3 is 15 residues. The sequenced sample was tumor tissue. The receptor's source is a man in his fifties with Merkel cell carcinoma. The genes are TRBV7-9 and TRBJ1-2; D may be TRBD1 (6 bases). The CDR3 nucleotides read TGTGCCAGCAGCTCAGCTGGCGGGGGCTCGGACGGCTACACCTTC. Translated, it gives CASSSAGGGSDGYTF. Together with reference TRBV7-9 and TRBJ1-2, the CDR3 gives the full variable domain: DTGVSQNPRHKITKRGQNVTFRCDPISEHNRLYWYRQTLGQGPEFLTYFQNEAQLEKSRLLSDRFSAERPKGSFSTLEIQRTEQGDSAMYLCASSSAGGGSDGYTFGSGTRLTVV.